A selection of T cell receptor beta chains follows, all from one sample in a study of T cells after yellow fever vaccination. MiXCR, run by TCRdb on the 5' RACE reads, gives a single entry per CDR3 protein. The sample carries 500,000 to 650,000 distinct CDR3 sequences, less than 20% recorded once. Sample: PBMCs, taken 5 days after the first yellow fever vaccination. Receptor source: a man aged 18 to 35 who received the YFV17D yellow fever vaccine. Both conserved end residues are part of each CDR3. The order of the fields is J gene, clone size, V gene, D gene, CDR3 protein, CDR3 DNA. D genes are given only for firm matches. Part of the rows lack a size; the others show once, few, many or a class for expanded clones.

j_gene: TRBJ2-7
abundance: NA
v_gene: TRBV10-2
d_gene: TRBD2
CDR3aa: CASSAGLAGDAYEQYF
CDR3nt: TGCGCCAGCAGCGCCGGACTAGCGGGGGACGCGTACGAGCAGTACTTC

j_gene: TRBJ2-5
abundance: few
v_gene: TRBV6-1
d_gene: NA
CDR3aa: CASKNTDTGLVVETQYF
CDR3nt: TGTGCCAGTAAGAATACCGATACTGGCCTTGTGGTGGAGACCCAGTACTTC

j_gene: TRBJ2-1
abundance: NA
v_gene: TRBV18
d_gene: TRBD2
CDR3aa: CASSLGGLAGETSPHNEQFF
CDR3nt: TGTGCCAGCTCACTTGGAGGACTAGCGGGGGAGACGTCTCCCCACAATGAGCAGTTCTTC

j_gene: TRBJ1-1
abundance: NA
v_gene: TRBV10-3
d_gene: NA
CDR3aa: CATQPDMNTEAFF
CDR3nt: TGTGCCACACAGCCGGACATGAACACTGAAGCTTTCTTT

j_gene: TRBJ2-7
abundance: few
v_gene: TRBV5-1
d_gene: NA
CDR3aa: CASSPDYYYEQYF
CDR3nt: TGCGCCAGCAGCCCCGACTACTACTACGAGCAGTACTTC

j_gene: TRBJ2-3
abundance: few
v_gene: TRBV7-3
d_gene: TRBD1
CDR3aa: CASSSTGGSVDTQYF
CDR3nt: TGTGCCAGCAGTTCTACAGGGGGCTCGGTAGATACGCAGTATTTT

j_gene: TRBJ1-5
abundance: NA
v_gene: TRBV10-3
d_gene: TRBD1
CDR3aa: CAIRGTGGVNQPQHF
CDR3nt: TGTGCCATCAGGGGGACAGGGGGTGTGAATCAGCCCCAGCATTTT

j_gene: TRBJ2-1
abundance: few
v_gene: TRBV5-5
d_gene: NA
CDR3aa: CASSVPLGTRRNEQFF
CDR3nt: TGTGCCAGCAGCGTACCGTTAGGGACAAGGCGAAATGAGCAGTTCTTC

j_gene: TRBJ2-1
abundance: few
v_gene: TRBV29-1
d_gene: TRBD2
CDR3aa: CSVEDPIGTSGYNEQFF
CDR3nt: TGCAGCGTTGAAGATCCGATTGGGACTAGCGGCTACAATGAGCAGTTCTTC

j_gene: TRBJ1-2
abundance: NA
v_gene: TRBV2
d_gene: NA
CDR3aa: CASSVSSPRDYGYTF
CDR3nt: TGTGCCAGCAGTGTTTCCTCACCGAGAGACTATGGCTACACCTTC

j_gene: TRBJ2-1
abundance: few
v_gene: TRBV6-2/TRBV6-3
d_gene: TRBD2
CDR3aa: CASSYSAGGSNEQFF
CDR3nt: TGTGCCAGCAGTTACTCAGCGGGGGGGAGCAATGAGCAGTTCTTC

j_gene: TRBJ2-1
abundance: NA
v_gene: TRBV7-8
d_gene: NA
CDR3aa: CASSLKGMGINEQFF
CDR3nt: TGTGCCAGCAGCTTGAAAGGGATGGGTATTAATGAGCAGTTCTTC

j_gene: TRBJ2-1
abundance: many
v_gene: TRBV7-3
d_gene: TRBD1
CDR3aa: CASSWGGTGKLNEQFF
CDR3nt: TGTGCCAGCAGCTGGGGTGGGACAGGGAAATTAAATGAGCAGTTCTTC

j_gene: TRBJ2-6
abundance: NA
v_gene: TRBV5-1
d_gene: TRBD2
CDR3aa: CASRLAGGLSGANVPTF
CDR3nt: TGCGCCAGCAGACTAGCGGGGGGTCTCTCTGGGGCCAACGTCCCGACTTTC

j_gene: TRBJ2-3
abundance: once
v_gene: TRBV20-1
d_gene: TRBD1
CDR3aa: CSARGDSWTDTQYF
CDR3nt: TGCAGTGCTAGAGGGGACAGTTGGACAGATACGCAGTATTTT

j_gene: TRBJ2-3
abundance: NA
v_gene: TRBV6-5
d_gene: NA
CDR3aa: CASSSYRGPSRDTQYF
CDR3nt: TGTGCCAGCAGTTCGTACAGAGGGCCATCTAGAGATACGCAGTATTTT

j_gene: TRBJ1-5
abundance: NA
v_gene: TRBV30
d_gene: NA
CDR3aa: CAWSVQPETPQHF
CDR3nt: TGTGCCTGGAGTGTACAGCCTGAAACGCCCCAGCATTTT

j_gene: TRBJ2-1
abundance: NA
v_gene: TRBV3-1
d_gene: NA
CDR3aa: CASSQGTRGTFEQFF
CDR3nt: TGTGCCAGCAGCCAAGGAACCCGGGGGACATTCGAGCAGTTCTTC

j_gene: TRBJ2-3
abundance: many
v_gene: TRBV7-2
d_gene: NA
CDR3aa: CASSRHHASTDTQYF
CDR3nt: TGTGCCAGCAGTCGACACCACGCTAGCACAGATACGCAGTATTTT

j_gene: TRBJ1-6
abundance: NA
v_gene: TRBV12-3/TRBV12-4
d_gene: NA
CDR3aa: CASSRRDSPLHF
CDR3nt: TGTGCCAGCAGTAGACGGGATTCACCCCTCCACTTT

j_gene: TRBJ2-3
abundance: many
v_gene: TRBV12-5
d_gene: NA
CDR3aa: CASGKRTDTQYF
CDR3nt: TGTGCTAGTGGTAAACGCACAGATACGCAGTATTTT

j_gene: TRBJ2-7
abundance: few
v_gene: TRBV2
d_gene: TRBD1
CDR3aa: CASSAITGTGYEQYF
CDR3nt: TGTGCCAGCAGTGCGATTACCGGGACAGGCTACGAGCAGTACTTC

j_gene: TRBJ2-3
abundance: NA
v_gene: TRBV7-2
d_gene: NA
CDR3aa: CASSLALGTTDTQYF
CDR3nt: TGTGCCAGCAGCTTAGCGCTTGGTACCACAGATACGCAGTATTTT

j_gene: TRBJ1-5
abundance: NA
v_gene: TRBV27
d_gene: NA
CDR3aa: CASSPARGSQPQHF
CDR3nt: TGTGCCAGCAGTCCAGCTAGGGGTAGTCAGCCCCAGCATTTT

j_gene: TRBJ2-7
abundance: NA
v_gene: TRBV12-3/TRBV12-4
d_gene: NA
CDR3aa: CASTLGRFGEQYF
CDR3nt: TGTGCCAGCACCTTAGGAAGGTTCGGCGAGCAGTACTTC

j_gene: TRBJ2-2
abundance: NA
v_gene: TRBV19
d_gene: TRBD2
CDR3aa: CATTPMGGLDGELFF
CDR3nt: TGTGCCACCACACCCATGGGGGGGTTGGACGGGGAGCTGTTTTTT